This T cell receptor beta chain originates from a study of OX40 agonist ivuxolimab in advanced cancers. Study at large: Ivuxolimab, an agonist antibody against OX40 (CD134), was given to patients. Patients received intravenous ivuxolimab every 2 weeks at 0.01 to 10 mg/kg.

TCRdb keeps only in-frame clones here, not all; method: immunoSEQ multiplex PCR. The sample has 90,000 or so clones; 89% are singletons. The germline CDR1 and CDR2 sequences are SEHNR and FQNEAQ (reference sequence). V lost 5 bases and J lost 8, with 12 bases in between. CDR3 length: 13 residues. In regard to this clone: Its antigen is unknown.

Study observations and caveats: Antigen targets of the expanded peripheral T cells went undetermined.

The specimen was CD4+ or CD8+ T cells sorted from blood, collected in a trial of the OX40 agonist ivuxolimab. The receptor's source is an adult with an advanced solid tumor such as melanoma, head and neck, liver or kidney cancer. This chain connects TRBV7-9 to TRBJ1-4; D gene uncertain. This chain's CDR3 is CASSRSQNEKLFF. The CDR3 DNA follows: TGTGCCAGCAGCCGAAGTCAAAACGAAAAACTGTTTTTT. Full variable domain (outside the CDR3, taken from reference TRBV7-9 and TRBJ1-4): DTGVSQNPRHKITKRGQNVTFRCDPISEHNRLYWYRQTLGQGPEFLTYFQNEAQLEKSRLLSDRFSAERPKGSFSTLEIQRTEQGDSAMYLCASSRSQNEKLFFGSGTQLSVL.